This entry concerns a single T cell receptor (beta chain). The naive CD8 population came from CD45RO-negative cells selected for CCR7, without terminally differentiated effector memory CD45RA+ cells. The data were produced by immunoSEQ multiplex PCR, yet TCRdb's version contains in-frame clones alone and is incomplete. This table holds roughly 2,000,000 clones, less than 95% found once. The length of the CDR3 is 15 residues. Between the trimmed V and J ends, which lost 0 bases and 8 bases, there was a span of 14 bases. Germline V gene sequence: CDR1 LNHDA, CDR2 SQIVND (reference sequence). This record belongs to a study of shared clonotypes between healthy human individuals. Whole-study context: The donor pool was made up of a couple of women and three men aged 18 to 49.

J is TRBJ2-1 and V is TRBV19, with a possible D match to TRBD2 (5 bases). The origin of this receptor is a man aged 18 to 30 in good health. What was sequenced was naive CD8+ T cells sorted from blood. The CDR3 protein is CASSIDMETIDEQFF. In DNA, the CDR3 is TGTGCCAGTAGTATAGATATGGAGACTATCGATGAGCAGTTCTTC.